These T cell receptor beta chains were read from a single sample in a study of blood T cell repertoires in COVID-19. Sequenced by immunoSEQ multiplex PCR; TCRdb stores in-frame clones only, minus some. The sample has around 36,000 clones, roughly 89% seen once. Sequenced input: peripheral blood. The receptors were gathered from a human donor in a cohort sampled during active COVID-19. Each CDR3 is given with its conserved first and last residue. The D gene is left open where the match is weak. Not every row has a clone size; where given, it reads once, few, many or a size class.

size: -
V: TRBV19
D: TRBD2
J: TRBJ2-2
length: 15
CDR3: CASTETSGVTGELFF
DNA: TGTGCCAGTACCGAGACTAGCGGGGTCACCGGGGAGCTGTTTTTT

size: -
V: TRBV5-1
D: TRBD1
J: TRBJ1-4
length: 15
CDR3: CASSRTTGGDEKLFF
DNA: TGCGCCAGCAGCCGCACGACAGGGGGCGATGAAAAACTGTTTTTT

size: -
V: TRBV19
D: -
J: TRBJ1-5
length: 15
CDR3: CASSIVTPVHQPQHF
DNA: TGTGCCAGTAGTATAGTGACTCCAGTACATCAGCCCCAGCATTTT

size: -
V: TRBV21-1
D: -
J: TRBJ2-7
length: 13
CDR3: CASSINRRGEQYF
DNA: TGTGCCAGCAGCATTAATCGGAGGGGCGAGCAGTACTTC

size: -
V: TRBV5-1
D: -
J: TRBJ2-3
length: 15
CDR3: CASRGQGGGTDTQYF
DNA: TGCGCCAGCAGAGGACAGGGAGGGGGCACAGATACGCAGTATTTT

size: -
V: TRBV19
D: -
J: TRBJ1-2
length: 12
CDR3: CASTLGRGSYTF
DNA: TGTGCCAGTACCCTTGGGAGGGGGAGCTACACCTTC

size: -
V: TRBV11-2
D: TRBD2
J: TRBJ2-5
length: 14
CDR3: CASSSWEGRETQYF
DNA: TGTGCCAGCAGCTCCTGGGAGGGGCGAGAGACCCAGTACTTC

size: -
V: TRBV6-5
D: -
J: TRBJ2-3
length: 13
CDR3: CASTPRGTDTQYF
DNA: TGTGCCAGCACCCCCCGGGGCACAGATACGCAGTATTTT

size: -
V: TRBV2
D: -
J: TRBJ1-5
length: 14
CDR3: CASSESRGDQPQHF
DNA: TGTGCCAGCAGTGAATCCAGGGGTGACCAGCCCCAGCATTTT

size: -
V: TRBV20-1
D: TRBD1
J: TRBJ1-5
length: 15
CDR3: CSASRDRGNNQPQHF
DNA: TGCAGTGCTAGTCGGGACAGGGGGAACAATCAGCCCCAGCATTTT

size: -
V: TRBV29-1
D: -
J: TRBJ1-5
length: 13
CDR3: CSVEEQGNQPQHF
DNA: TGCAGCGTTGAAGAGCAGGGCAATCAGCCCCAGCATTTT

size: -
V: TRBV5-5
D: -
J: TRBJ1-5
length: 15
CDR3: CASSLGGRADQPQHF
DNA: TGTGCCAGCAGCTTAGGGGGAAGGGCCGATCAGCCCCAGCATTTT

size: -
V: TRBV5-6
D: TRBD2
J: TRBJ2-2
length: 15
CDR3: CASSLGAGSLRELFF
DNA: TGTGCCAGCAGCTTGGGAGCGGGAAGCCTCCGGGAGCTGTTTTTT

size: -
V: TRBV5-4
D: TRBD2
J: TRBJ2-7
length: 15
CDR3: CASSLGGGRFYEQYF
DNA: TGTGCCAGCAGCTTGGGCGGGGGGAGATTCTACGAGCAGTACTTC

size: few
V: TRBV11-2
D: -
J: TRBJ2-7
length: 11
CDR3: CASSLAHEQYF
DNA: TGTGCCAGCAGCTTAGCTCACGAGCAGTACTTC

size: -
V: TRBV9
D: TRBD2
J: TRBJ2-7
length: 15
CDR3: CARSYLAGVSYEQYF
DNA: TGTGCCAGGAGCTACCTAGCGGGGGTCTCCTACGAGCAGTACTTC

size: -
V: TRBV11-2
D: -
J: TRBJ2-2
length: 15
CDR3: CASSWNRVNTGELFF
DNA: TGTGCCAGCAGCTGGAACAGGGTTAACACCGGGGAGCTGTTTTTT

size: -
V: TRBV6-6
D: TRBD1
J: TRBJ1-6
length: 15
CDR3: CASRETDRGVGPLHF
DNA: TGTGCCAGCAGGGAAACGGACAGGGGAGTAGGACCCCTCCACTTT

size: -
V: TRBV27
D: -
J: TRBJ2-7
length: 16
CDR3: CASRLGGSRLSYEQYF
DNA: TGTGCCAGCAGGTTAGGGGGGTCTAGGCTCTCCTACGAGCAGTACTTC

size: -
V: TRBV7-2
D: TRBD1
J: TRBJ2-7
length: 15
CDR3: CASSLGTGQGYEQYF
DNA: TGTGCCAGCAGCTTAGGTACAGGACAGGGCTACGAGCAGTACTTC

size: -
V: TRBV10-3
D: TRBD1
J: TRBJ2-2
length: 16
CDR3: CAIRGTGGPAPGELFF
DNA: TGTGCCATCAGGGGGACAGGGGGCCCGGCTCCCGGGGAGCTGTTTTTT

size: -
V: TRBV3-1/TRBV3-2
D: TRBD1
J: TRBJ2-5
length: 14
CDR3: CASSLRGSQETQYF
DNA: TGTGCCAGCAGCCTCAGGGGGTCCCAAGAGACCCAGTACTTC

size: -
V: TRBV30
D: -
J: TRBJ1-1
length: 13
CDR3: CAWRRHLNTEAFF
DNA: TGTGCCTGGAGGCGACACCTCAACACTGAAGCTTTCTTT

size: -
V: TRBV6-5
D: -
J: TRBJ1-2
length: 11
CDR3: CASRGGRGYTF
DNA: TGTGCCAGCAGGGGGGGGCGTGGCTACACCTTC

size: -
V: TRBV7-2
D: -
J: TRBJ2-6
length: 15
CDR3: CASSFDRSGANVLTF
DNA: TGTGCCAGCAGCTTCGACAGGTCTGGGGCCAACGTCCTGACTTTC

size: -
V: TRBV6-1
D: TRBD1
J: TRBJ2-3
length: 13
CDR3: CASSEGTGDTQYF
DNA: TGTGCCAGCAGTGAAGGGACAGGTGATACGCAGTATTTT

size: -
V: TRBV3-1/TRBV3-2
D: TRBD1
J: TRBJ1-1
length: 12
CDR3: CASSNRGTEAFF
DNA: TGTGCCAGCAGCAACAGGGGCACTGAAGCTTTCTTT

size: -
V: TRBV11-2
D: TRBD2
J: TRBJ2-3
length: 16
CDR3: CASIMGLAGVGDTQYF
DNA: TGTGCCAGCATCATGGGACTAGCGGGGGTTGGAGATACGCAGTATTTT

size: -
V: TRBV9
D: -
J: TRBJ2-7
length: 14
CDR3: CASSPGQNTAGQYF
DNA: TGTGCCAGCAGCCCCGGACAGAATACCGCCGGGCAGTACTTC

size: -
V: TRBV13
D: TRBD2
J: TRBJ2-1
length: 15
CDR3: CASSSGLAMGNEQFF
DNA: TGTGCCAGCAGCTCGGGACTAGCGATGGGAAATGAGCAGTTCTTC

size: few
V: TRBV5-4
D: -
J: TRBJ1-1
length: 13
CDR3: CASSLEYQSEAFF
DNA: TGTGCCAGCAGCTTGGAGTATCAGTCCGAAGCTTTCTTT

size: few
V: TRBV19
D: TRBD2
J: TRBJ2-1
length: 15
CDR3: CATRTSGGPFNEQFF
DNA: TGTGCCACCCGGACTAGCGGGGGCCCCTTCAATGAGCAGTTCTTC

size: -
V: TRBV7-9
D: TRBD1
J: TRBJ1-4
length: 14
CDR3: CASSTGTDNEKLFF
DNA: TGTGCCAGCAGCACCGGGACAGATAATGAAAAACTGTTTTTT